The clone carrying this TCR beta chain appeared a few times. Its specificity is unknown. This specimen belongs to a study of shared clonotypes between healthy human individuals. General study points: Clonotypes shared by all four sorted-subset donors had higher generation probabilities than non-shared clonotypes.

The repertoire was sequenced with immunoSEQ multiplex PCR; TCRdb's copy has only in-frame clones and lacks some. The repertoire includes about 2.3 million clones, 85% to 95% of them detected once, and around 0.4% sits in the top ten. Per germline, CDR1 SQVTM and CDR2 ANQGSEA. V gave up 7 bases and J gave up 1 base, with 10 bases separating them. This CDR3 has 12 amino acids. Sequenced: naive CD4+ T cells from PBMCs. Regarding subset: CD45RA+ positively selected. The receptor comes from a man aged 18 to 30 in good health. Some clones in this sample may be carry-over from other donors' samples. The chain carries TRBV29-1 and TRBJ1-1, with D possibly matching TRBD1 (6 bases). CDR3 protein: CSGGHPNTEAFF. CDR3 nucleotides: TGCAGCGGGGGACACCCGAACACTGAAGCTTTCTTT.